This T cell receptor beta chain came from a study of spatial heterogeneity in lung cancer. Study background: The mean occurrence of each unique TCR and UMI combination in raw reads exceeded 9.5.

TCRdb re-derived calls from the 5' RACE reads in MiXCR, one entry per CDR3 protein. This sample yields more than 25,000 distinct CDR3 sequences, of which more than 5.5% are seen a single time; about 24% belongs to the top ten. As to time point: sample taken at primary tumor resection. Study-level findings and limits: Tumoral mutation counts were tracked by counts of expanded intratumoral alpha and beta TCRs.

This clonotype was picked up many times. The target antigen is unknown. CDR1 LGHNA and CDR2 YSLEER come from the germline V gene. The CDR3 consists of 15 residues. V lost 0 bases and J lost 4, with 12 bases in between. Here the sequenced sample was lung tumor tissue, taken at surgery. The gene calls are TRBV4-3 and TRBJ1-2, with D unresolved. The receptor comes from a male donor with early-stage non-small cell lung cancer. CDR3 DNA sequence: TGCGCCAGCAGCCAAGAATGGCCCGCGGGCTATGGCTACACCTTC. This encodes CASSQEWPAGYGYTF.